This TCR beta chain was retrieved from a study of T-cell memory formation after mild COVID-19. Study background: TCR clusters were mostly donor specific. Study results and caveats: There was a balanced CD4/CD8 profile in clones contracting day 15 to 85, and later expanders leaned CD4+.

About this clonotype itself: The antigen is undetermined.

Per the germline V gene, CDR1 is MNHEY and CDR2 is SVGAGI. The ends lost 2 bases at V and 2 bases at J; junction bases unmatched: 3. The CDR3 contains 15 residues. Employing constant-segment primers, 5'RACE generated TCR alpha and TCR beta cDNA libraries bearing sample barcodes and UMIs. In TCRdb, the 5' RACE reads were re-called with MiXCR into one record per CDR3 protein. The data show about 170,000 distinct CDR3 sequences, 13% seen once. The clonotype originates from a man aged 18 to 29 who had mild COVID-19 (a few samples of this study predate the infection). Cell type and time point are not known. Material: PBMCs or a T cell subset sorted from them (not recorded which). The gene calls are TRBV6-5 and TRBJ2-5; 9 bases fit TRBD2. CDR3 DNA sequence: TGTGCCAGCAGTTACGGGCTAGCGGGGCAAGAGACCCAGTACTTC. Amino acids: CASSYGLAGQETQYF.